The 12 T cell receptor beta chains listed next were all sequenced from one sample in a study of cytomegalovirus exposure and HLA in healthy donors. This PCR relied on a set of 60 Vbeta primers and 13 Jbeta primers. Using immunoSEQ multiplex PCR, the repertoire was profiled, and TCRdb retains in-frame clones only, with some absent. Altogether more than 85,000 clones are present, 63% being singletons, with the ten largest covering less than 5%. Sequencing used PBMCs. Receptor source: a human donor in good health.

The V gene is TRBV27, the J gene TRBJ2-7, with D tentatively TRBD1 (6 bases). This CDR3 contains 13 residues. V gave up 3 bases and J gave up 4 bases, with 10 bases separating them. Germline lookup yields CDR1 MNHEY and CDR2 SMNVEV (reference sequence). The CDR3 nucleotides read TGTGCCAGCAGTTTGGGCAGGGGATACGAGCAGTACTTC. Translating it yields CASSLGRGYEQYF.

This rearrangement joins TRBV6-5 to TRBJ2-5; 7 bases are a match to TRBD1. Germline V gene data show CDR1 as MNHEY and CDR2 as SVGAGI. The CDR3 covers 15 residues. The V segment lost 4 bases and the J segment 2 bases; nucleotides outside the gene matches: 7. CDR3: CASSSLGTAQETQYF. The CDR3 nucleotides read TGTGCCAGCAGTTCTCTTGGGACAGCTCAAGAGACCCAGTACTTC.

The V and J genes are TRBV7-9 and TRBJ1-2; maybe TRBD1 (6 bases). Per germline, CDR1 SEHNR and CDR2 FQNEAQ (reference sequence). The V end was cut by 2 bases, the J end by 6 bases, with 22 bases between. The CDR3 consists of 17 residues. The CDR3 loop is CASSLSALGGANDGYTF. The CDR3 coding sequence is TGTGCCAGCAGCTTAAGCGCCCTGGGGGGGGCGAATGATGGCTACACCTTC.

CDR3 region: CASSLYLREEPFYGYTF. As DNA, the CDR3 is TGTGCCAGCAGCTTGTATCTCCGTGAGGAGCCCTTCTATGGCTACACCTTC. The chain is built from TRBV5-6 and TRBJ1-2; D remains ambiguous. The CDR3 consists of 17 residues. From germline, CDR1 is SGHDT and CDR2 YYEEEE. V dropped 1 base and J dropped 4 bases, with 20 bases sitting between them.

This sequence joins TRBV27 and TRBJ1-1; D not resolved. V was trimmed by 3 bases and J by 0 bases, leaving 14 bases between them. The CDR3 covers 16 residues. CDR1 and CDR2 (germline): MNHEY, SMNVEV (reference sequence). CDR3 amino acids: CASSFLSGRLNTEAFF. The CDR3 coding sequence is TGTGCCAGCAGTTTTTTATCCGGCAGGTTGAACACTGAAGCTTTCTTT.

The chain employs TRBV5-1 and TRBJ2-1; 8 positions agree with TRBD1. Trimming took 8 bases from V and 7 from J; bases not matched to a gene: 2. This CDR3 has 11 residues. CDR1 is SGHRS and CDR2 is YFSETQ in the germline V gene. This chain's CDR3 is CASRQGNEQFF. The DNA for the CDR3 is TGCGCCAGTCGACAGGGGAATGAGCAGTTCTTC.

The rearrangement uses TRBV7-9 and TRBJ1-2; tentatively, D is TRBD1 (6 bases). Deletions cut 2 bases from V and 6 bases from J, with 16 bases between. CDR1 is SEHNR and CDR2 is FQNEAQ in the germline V gene (reference sequence). The CDR3 is made up of 15 amino acids. The CDR3 spells CASSLYAGGGNGYTF. The CDR3 nucleotides read TGTGCCAGCAGCTTATACGCGGGGGGCGGGAATGGCTACACCTTC.

This sequence joins TRBV15 and TRBJ2-3; 7 bases agree with TRBD2. The junction had 2 bases not matched to a gene; V was cut back by 8 bases and J by 3 bases. CDR3 length: 12 residues. Germline CDR1 and CDR2: LNHNV and YYDKDF (reference sequence). The CDR3 DNA reads as TGTGCCACCCAAGCGGGAACAGATACGCAGTATTTT. It codes for CATQAGTDTQYF.

This sequence joins TRBV4-2 and TRBJ2-3; 11 bases are shared with TRBD2. Germline CDR1 LGHNA, CDR2 YNFKEQ. The CDR3 extends over 22 amino acids. The V gene end was trimmed by 3 bases and the J gene end by 0 bases; junction bases not matched to a gene: 20. For the CDR3, the DNA is TGTGCCAGCAGCCAGCTAGAGCTAGCGGGAGGAACAGGCCTGCCGAGCACAGATACGCAGTATTTT. This sequence encodes CASSQLELAGGTGLPSTDTQYF.

This sequence joins TRBV7-9 and TRBJ2-3; 8 bases agree with TRBD1. The germline V gene encodes CDR1 SEHNR and CDR2 FQNEAQ (reference sequence). V shed 8 bases, J shed 7 bases, and the junction held 14 bases outside the gene matches. The CDR3 is made up of 15 amino acids. CDR3 DNA: TGTGCCAGCTCTCCTCCCGGACAGGGAATATATACGCAGTATTTT. Amino acids: CASSPPGQGIYTQYF. The full variable domain, with the rest looked up from reference TRBV7-9 and TRBJ2-3, is DTGVSQNPRHKITKRGQNVTFRCDPISEHNRLYWYRQTLGQGPEFLTYFQNEAQLEKSRLLSDRFSAERPKGSFSTLEIQRTEQGDSAMYLCASSPPGQGIYTQYFGPGTRLTVL.

This clone turned up a few times. The chain has TRBV11-2 and TRBJ2-5; tentatively, D is TRBD2 (8 bases). Germline values: CDR1 SGHAT, CDR2 FQNNGV. This CDR3 region has 17 residues. The V gene lost 5 bases and the J gene lost 4 bases, with 23 bases spanning the gap. The CDR3 is CASSRGRGAGVGETQYF. The CDR3 bases are TGTGCCAGCAGCAGGGGGCGGGGAGCGGGAGTAGGAGAGACCCAGTACTTC. Combining the CDR3 with reference TRBV11-2 and TRBJ2-5 gives the whole variable domain EAGVAQSPRYKIIEKRQSVAFWCNPISGHATLYWYQQILGQGPKLLIQFQNNGVVDDSQLPKDRFSAERLKGVDSTLKIQPAKLEDSAVYLCASSRGRGAGVGETQYFGPGTRLLVL.

CDR3 residues: CASGTGGNEQYF. As DNA, the CDR3 is TGTGCCAGCGGGACAGGGGGCAACGAGCAGTACTTC. The V call is TRBV25-1, the J call TRBJ2-7; 12 nucleotides agree with TRBD1. The CDR3 length is 12 residues. Trimming removed 8 bases from V and 5 bases from J; junction bases left unmatched: 1. CDR1 is MGHDK and CDR2 is SYGVNS in the germline V gene.